The 27 T cell receptor beta chains in this list originate from one sample, sequenced in a study of patients and donors after allogeneic stem cell transplantation. TCRdb reanalysed the RT-PCR reads using MiXCR and keeps one entry per CDR3 protein. The table has fewer than 500,000 distinct CDR3 sequences, 16% seen once. The material sequenced was blood, either unsorted or a sorted T cell fraction (not recorded which). Receptors originate from a human donor who was either an allogeneic HSCT recipient or a stem cell or donor lymphocyte infusion donor (not recorded which). It is not recorded whose cells these are; they may come from a transplant donor.

This clonotype was recorded at least ten times. V is TRBV12-3 or TRBV12-4 and J is TRBJ2-7, with unresolved D. Deletions cut 3 bases from V and 6 bases from J, with 9 bases between. This CDR3 is 12 amino acids long. The CDR3 coding sequence is TGTGCCAGCAGTTTTGGCGGTGGCGAGCAGTACTTC. Its protein product is CASSFGGGEQYF.

The chain uses TRBV18 and TRBJ2-7; weak D call: TRBD1 (5 bases). Germline-derived CDR1 and CDR2 are KGHSH and LQKENI. This CDR3 has 13 amino acids. V shed 2 bases and J shed 5 bases, with 10 bases lying between them. CDR3 loop: CASSPSQGDEQYF. CDR3 DNA: TGTGCCAGCTCACCAAGCCAGGGTGACGAGCAGTACTTC.

CDR3 nucleotide sequence: TGTGCCAGCAGCTTGATTCTAGCGGGAGGATACGAGCAGTACTTC. Translation: CASSLILAGGYEQYF. This chain joins TRBV5-5 and TRBJ2-7; TRBD2 matches 11 bases. The CDR3 consists of 15 residues. Germline V gene data show CDR1 as SGHKS and CDR2 as YYEKEE (reference sequence). The V and J ends lost 1 base and 4 bases, in that order; junction bases with no gene match: 4.

This clonotype came up many times. The gene calls are TRBV29-1 and TRBJ1-2; D is undetermined. Trimming removed 5 bases from V and 2 bases from J, with 12 bases in between. Germline V gives CDR1 SQVTM, CDR2 ANQGSEA. This CDR3 contains 13 residues. CDR3 nucleotides: TGCAGCGTTAGTGTCCAACCCAACTATGGCTACACCTTC. Protein: CSVSVQPNYGYTF.

The J gene is TRBJ2-5, the V gene TRBV7-4; the match to TRBD2 covers 9 bases. J was trimmed by 9 bases and V by 8 bases; bases with no gene match: 16. There are 15 residues in the CDR3. Germline CDR1 is SGHVT and CDR2 is SQSDAQ. The chain's CDR3 is CASRNTSGRISAQYF. Written as DNA, the CDR3 is TGTGCCAGCCGCAACACTAGCGGGCGTATCTCGGCCCAGTACTTC.

The table lists this clonotype with a few counts. The rearrangement links TRBV2 to TRBJ2-2; D is perhaps TRBD2 (5 bases). V shed 6 bases and J shed 4 bases, with 12 bases lying between them. CDR1 is SNHLY and CDR2 is FYNNEI in the germline V gene. There are 14 residues in the CDR3. The CDR3 bases are TGTGCCAGCAGCGCCCGGACTTTCACCGGGGAGCTGTTTTTT. As protein: CASSARTFTGELFF. Supplemented by reference TRBV2 and TRBJ2-2, the full variable domain reads EPEVTQTPSHQVTQMGQEVILRCVPISNHLYFYWYRQILGQKVEFLVSFYNNEISEKSEIFDDQFSVERPDGSNFTLKIRSTKLEDSAMYFCASSARTFTGELFFGEGSRLTVL.

The chain couples TRBV3-1 to TRBJ2-6; D is unresolved. V dropped 1 base and J dropped 4 bases, with 8 bases sitting between them. CDR3 length: 15 residues. Looked up from germline, CDR1 is LGHDT and CDR2 is YNNKEL (reference sequence). The DNA for the CDR3 is TGTGCCAGCAGCCAAGCCCCCGGGGGGGCCAACGTCCTGACTTTC. This translates into CASSQAPGGANVLTF.

The chain couples TRBV29-1 to TRBJ2-3; TRBD1 is a possible D gene (6 bases). The CDR3 covers 16 residues. Trimming took off 3 bases at V and 6 bases at J, with 22 bases between the two ends. Per the germline V gene, CDR1 is SQVTM and CDR2 is ANQGSEA. CDR3 in DNA: TGCAGCGTTGAGGCGTGGGGGCCCTCTTTCCCGGATACGCAGTATTTT. Amino acids: CSVEAWGPSFPDTQYF.

V usage is TRBV30 and J usage is TRBJ1-1, with 11 bases aligning to TRBD1. The CDR3 sequence is 15 residues long. Per germline, CDR1 GTSNPN and CDR2 SVGIG (reference sequence). V trimming: 4 bases; J trimming: 7 bases; junction bases outside the gene matches: 11. CDR3 residues: CAWTKGTGGNSEAFF. The CDR3 nucleotides are TGTGCCTGGACCAAGGGGACAGGGGGGAATAGTGAAGCTTTCTTT.

The gene calls are TRBV5-1 and TRBJ1-3; weak D call: TRBD1 (6 bases). Trimming pared 4 bases from V and 2 bases from J, leaving 16 bases between. The V gene's germline CDR1 is SGHRS and CDR2 YFSETQ. This CDR3 has 16 amino acids. CDR3 region: CASSLQTGTAGNTIYF. DNA for the CDR3: TGCGCCAGCAGCCTACAAACAGGGACGGCTGGAAACACCATATATTTT.

The J gene is TRBJ2-5, the V gene TRBV20-1; D might be TRBD1 (6 bases). CDR1 is DFQATT, CDR2 SNEGSKA, per germline (reference sequence). The CDR3 sequence is 17 residues long. V was cut by 5 bases and J by 1 base, with 23 bases left in between. CDR3: CSAVSLQGPTPQETQYF. CDR3 DNA: TGCAGTGCTGTATCACTTCAGGGGCCTACCCCCCAAGAGACCCAGTACTTC.

V gene TRBV18 combines with J gene TRBJ2-7; weak D call: TRBD1 (6 bases). The CDR3 contains 16 residues. Trimming stripped 0 bases from V and 0 bases from J, with 12 bases between. Germline CDR1 reads KGHSH; CDR2 reads LQKENI. CDR3 sequence: CASSPPGGRSSYEQYF. The CDR3 coding sequence is TGTGCCAGCTCACCACCAGGGGGACGAAGCTCCTACGAGCAGTACTTC.

The chain is built from TRBV7-9 and TRBJ2-3; D is unclear. The V and J ends lost 1 base and 0 bases respectively, with 5 bases between them. This CDR3 comprises 14 residues. From germline, CDR1 is SEHNR and CDR2 FQNEAQ (reference sequence). Written as DNA, the CDR3 is TGTGCCAGCAGCTTAGAACCTAGCACAGATACGCAGTATTTT. Encoded protein: CASSLEPSTDTQYF.

The chain combines TRBV27 with TRBJ2-7; D may be TRBD1 (6 bases). CDR1 and CDR2 (germline): MNHEY, SMNVEV (reference sequence). This CDR3 comprises 13 residues. Between the trimmed V and J ends, which lost 3 bases and 4 bases, there was a span of 10 bases. The CDR3 here is CASSLGAYYEQYF. CDR3 DNA: TGTGCCAGCAGTTTGGGGGCCTATTACGAGCAGTACTTC.

The chain joins TRBV12-3 or TRBV12-4 to TRBJ2-5; no clear D. Trimming left V 1 base short and J 1 base short, with 10 bases between. The CDR3 spans 15 residues. The DNA of the CDR3 is TGTGCCAGCAGTTTAGTCGTACGGTCCCAAGAGACCCAGTACTTC. Protein product: CASSLVVRSQETQYF.

The CDR3 DNA follows: TGTGCCAGCACCGGGGGGCGGGACCTTCTTCAAGAGACCCAGTACTTC. It translates to CASTGGRDLLQETQYF. The chain links TRBV2 to TRBJ2-5; tentatively, D is TRBD2 (7 bases). This CDR3 has 16 amino acids. The V end lost 7 bases, the J end lost 2 bases, and 20 bases lay between the germline ends. Germline loops: CDR1 SNHLY, CDR2 FYNNEI. The full variable domain, rest sourced from reference TRBV2 and TRBJ2-5, is EPEVTQTPSHQVTQMGQEVILRCVPISNHLYFYWYRQILGQKVEFLVSFYNNEISEKSEIFDDQFSVERPDGSNFTLKIRSTKLEDSAMYFCASTGGRDLLQETQYFGPGTRLLVL.

The chain joins TRBV6-2 or TRBV6-3 to TRBJ2-3; D uncertain. There are 12 residues in the CDR3. Germline CDR1 reads MNHEY; CDR2 reads SVGEGT. The V and J ends lost 0 bases and 12 bases respectively, with 10 bases between them. CDR3 DNA sequence: TGTGCCAGCAGTTACTCTGGCCCCACCCAGTATTTT. It codes for CASSYSGPTQYF.

This clonotype was seen more than once but under ten times. The gene calls are TRBV7-2 and TRBJ1-5; D is unclear. The length of the CDR3 is 15 residues. Between the trimmed V and J ends, which lost 5 bases and 5 bases, there was a span of 16 bases. CDR1 and CDR2 (germline): SGHTA, FQGNSA. The CDR3 protein is CASSRSGPSYQPQHF. The CDR3 DNA sequence: TGTGCCAGCAGCCGTAGCGGGCCCTCTTATCAGCCCCAGCATTTT.

In its sample, this clonotype was seen a few times. The chain links TRBV5-1 to TRBJ2-5; D remains ambiguous. The germline V and J ends were trimmed by 0 bases and 1 base, with 10 bases remaining between them. The germline gives CDR1 SGHRS, CDR2 YFSETQ. The CDR3 extends over 15 amino acids. In DNA, the CDR3 is TGCGCCAGCAGCTTGGTGGGGATGGTCCAAGAGACCCAGTACTTC. It specifies CASSLVGMVQETQYF.

J is TRBJ2-1 and V is TRBV19; 10 nucleotides line up with TRBD1. After removal of 8 bases from V and 1 base from J, the junction contained 2 bases not matched to a gene. Looked up from germline, CDR1 is LNHDA and CDR2 is SQIVND (reference sequence). The CDR3 loop spans 14 amino acids. As DNA, the CDR3 is TGTGCCAGTGGACAGGGGGAATCCTACAATGAGCAGTTCTTC. It encodes CASGQGESYNEQFF.

This clonotype was seen a handful of times. V and J are TRBV18 and TRBJ2-1; either TRBD1 or TRBD2 may supply D (6 bases each). Germline V gives CDR1 KGHSH, CDR2 LQKENI. This CDR3 is built from 15 residues. With 3 bases removed from V and 6 bases from J, the gap between germline ends came to 15 bases. CDR3 in DNA: TGTGCCAGCTCACCTTTGAACAGGGAGGCCAATGAGCAGTTCTTC. It codes for CASSPLNREANEQFF.

This clonotype was seen ten or more times. V usage is TRBV4-3 and J usage is TRBJ2-7, with D possibly being TRBD2 (5 bases). The germline CDR1 and CDR2 sequences are LGHNA and YSLEER. The CDR3 is 16 amino acids. The V end lost 0 bases, the J end lost 0 bases, and 12 bases lay between the germline ends. CDR3: CASSQDARESSYEQYF. In DNA form, the CDR3 reads TGCGCCAGCAGCCAAGATGCGAGGGAGAGCTCCTACGAGCAGTACTTC.

The chain employs TRBV25-1 and TRBJ2-1; TRBD2 is a possible D gene (6 bases). CDR3 length equals 13 residues. From germline, CDR1 is MGHDK and CDR2 SYGVNS. The ends were cut back, 5 bases at V and 6 bases at J, with 11 bases in the middle. The CDR3, as DNA: TGTGCCAGCAGTCGGCTAGCGCGCAATGAGCAGTTCTTC. Protein: CASSRLARNEQFF. The complete variable domain, with remaining parts taken from reference TRBV25-1 and TRBJ2-1, reads EADIYQTPRYLVIGTGKKITLECSQTMGHDKMYWYQQDPGMELHLIHYSYGVNSTEKGDLSSESTVSRIRTEHFPLTLESARPSHTSQYLCASSRLARNEQFFGPGTRLTVL.

This clonotype was seen a few times. This chain links TRBV7-8 with TRBJ2-6; D ambiguous. V was cut by 6 bases and J by 2 bases, with 11 bases left in between. The germline gives CDR1 SGHVS, CDR2 FQNEAQ. The length of the CDR3 is 15 residues. CDR3 sequence: CASRRTEPGANVLTF. The CDR3 DNA reads TGTGCCAGCAGGAGAACAGAACCTGGGGCCAACGTCCTGACTTTC.

This clonotype came up many times. The chain uses TRBV2 and TRBJ1-1; D not certain. Trimming removed 1 base from V and 2 bases from J, with 5 bases in between. Germline CDR1 reads SNHLY; CDR2 reads FYNNEI. CDR3 size: 13 residues. The CDR3 DNA reads as TGTGCCAGCAGTGAAGGCGGAAACACTGAAGCTTTCTTT. Translation gives CASSEGGNTEAFF.

This chain uses TRBV2 with TRBJ1-1; 8 bases are a match to TRBD1. Germline CDR1 reads SNHLY; CDR2 reads FYNNEI. The CDR3 loop spans 14 amino acids. V lost 6 bases to trimming and J lost 4 bases; unmatched junction nucleotides: 7. CDR3 DNA sequence: TGTGCCAGCAGGAGGGACAGGTTATTCACTGAAGCTTTCTTT. Translating it yields CASRRDRLFTEAFF.

This clonotype was observed a few times. This chain links TRBV27 with TRBJ2-1; 10 bases match TRBD2. CDR1 and CDR2 from the germline V gene are MNHEY and SMNVEV (reference sequence). This CDR3 has 17 residues. V shed 4 bases, J shed 4 bases, and the junction held 10 bases outside the gene matches. The CDR3 sequence is CASSYRPSGSWYNEQFF. In DNA form, the CDR3 reads TGTGCCAGCAGTTATAGGCCTAGCGGGAGTTGGTACAATGAGCAGTTCTTC.